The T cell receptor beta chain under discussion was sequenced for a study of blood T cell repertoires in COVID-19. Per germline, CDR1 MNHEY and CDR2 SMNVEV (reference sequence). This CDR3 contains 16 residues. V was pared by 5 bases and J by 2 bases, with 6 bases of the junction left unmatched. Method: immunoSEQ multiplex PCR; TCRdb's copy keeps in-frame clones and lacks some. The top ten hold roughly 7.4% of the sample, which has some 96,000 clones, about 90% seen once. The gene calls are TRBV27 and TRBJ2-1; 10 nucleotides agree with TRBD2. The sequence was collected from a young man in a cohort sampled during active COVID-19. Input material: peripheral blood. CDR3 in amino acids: CASSVLAGGTYNEQFF. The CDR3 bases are TGTGCCAGCAGTGTCTTAGCGGGGGGCACCTACAATGAGCAGTTCTTC.